Here is one T cell receptor beta chain with its context. The CDR3 is 17 amino acids. CDR1 MNHEY and CDR2 SMNVEV come from the germline V gene (reference sequence). The data derive from a study of regulatory T cells in long-lasting Graves disease. Arm-PCR of CDR3 regions with iRepertoire HTBI primers generated TCR beta libraries. One entry per CDR3 protein results from TCRdb running MiXCR on the multiplex PCR reads. This sample has some 450,000 distinct CDR3 sequences, with around 24% found just once. Time point denoted: persistent/refractory GD, antithyroid drugs over 5 years with positive TRAb. Generation of the TCR library employed RNA extracted from PBMCs. Roughly 9.2-milliliter peripheral blood samples went into EDTA tubes.

The sequence was collected from a female donor with Graves disease. V gene TRBV27 combines with J gene TRBJ1-4; D is unresolved. Judging by the DNA end, TRBJ1-6 fits better; the J call may be wrong. Sequencing was performed on peripheral blood mononuclear cells (PBMCs), taken when the disease was refractory, from a patient treated with antithyroid drugs. The CDR3 sequence is CASSDTMGRSYNSPLHF. CDR3 DNA: TGTGCCAGCAGTGATACAATGGGCCGCTCCTATAATTCACCCCTCCACTTT.